A selection of T cell receptor beta chains follows, all from one sample in a study of cytomegalovirus exposure and HLA in healthy donors. Measured with immunoSEQ multiplex PCR; TCRdb has only the in-frame clones, and not every one. The sample has some 30,000 clones; 44% are singletons. Sequencing used PBMCs. All receptors derive from a woman aged 45-60 years in good health and CMV-seronegative. The CDR3 runs from the conserved cysteine through the conserved F or W. The D gene is left open where the match is weak. For some rows the clone size is stated as once, few or many, or as a class when expanded; others skip it.

. TRBJ1-4 . TRBV7-8 TGTGCCAGCAGCCCCAGAGGCAGGGGAACTAATGAAAAACTGTTTTTT CASSPRGRGTNEKLFF
few TRBJ1-5 . TRBV7-9 TGTGCCAGCAGCTTAGGACAGGCTGGCCAGCCCCAGCATTTT CASSLGQAGQPQHF
. TRBJ2-3 TRBD2 TRBV7-3 TGTGCCAGCAGCTCCCGGACTAGCGGCCGCACAGATACGCAGTATTTT CASSSRTSGRTDTQYF
. TRBJ2-2 TRBD1 TRBV7-6 TGTGCCAGCAGCCCAAATCGGGCAGGGGGCGCGACCGGGGAGCTGTTTTTT CASSPNRAGGATGELFF
. TRBJ2-5 . TRBV9 TGTGCCAGCAGCGTTAGACAGACGTACCAAGAGACCCAGTACTTC CASSVRQTYQETQYF
. TRBJ2-5 TRBD2 TRBV5-1 TGCGCCAGCAGCTTGTCCTCCTCTAGCGGAGGAAAGACCCAGTACTTC CASSLSSSSGGKTQYF
few TRBJ2-7 TRBD2 TRBV19 TGTGCCAGTAGTATTTGGCTAGCGGACTCCTACGAGCAGTACTTC CASSIWLADSYEQYF
. TRBJ1-2 TRBD1 TRBV28 TGTGCCAGCGACGGCGCGGACAGGCTTAACTATGGCTACACCTTC CASDGADRLNYGYTF
. TRBJ2-7 . TRBV6-1 TGTGCCAGCAGTCTCCGACAGGCTTCCTACGAGCAGTACTTC CASSLRQASYEQYF
. TRBJ2-1 TRBD2 TRBV19 TGTGCCAGTAAATCGACTAGCGGGGACACCAATGAGCAGTTCTTC CASKSTSGDTNEQFF
. TRBJ2-1 TRBD2 TRBV6-5 TGTGCCGCCCGAAGCGGGAGGATCTACAATGAGCAGTTCTTC CAARSGRIYNEQFF
few TRBJ1-1 TRBD1 TRBV7-9 TGTGCCAGCAGCTCCGGGACAGGGATGAACACTGAAGCTTTCTTT CASSSGTGMNTEAFF
few TRBJ2-2 . TRBV25-1 TGTGCCAGCAGTGAAAGAGGCGGGGAGCTGTTTTTT CASSERGGELFF
. TRBJ2-3 . TRBV28 TGTGCCAGCAGTTATTTCACGGGGACTAGCACAGATACGCAGTATTTT CASSYFTGTSTDTQYF
. TRBJ1-6 . TRBV7-9 TGTGCCAGCAGTCCGGAGGATTACTCCTATAATTCACCCCTCCACTTT CASSPEDYSYNSPLHF
. TRBJ1-3 . TRBV6-5 TGTGCCAGCAGTTCACGACCGGGCTCTGGAAACACCATATATTTT CASSSRPGSGNTIYF
once TRBJ2-1 TRBD2 TRBV27 TGTGCCAGCAGCCTGGGGAGGGCTGACAGTTACAAGAGCTCCTACAATGAGCAGTTCTTC CASSLGRADSYKSSYNEQFF
few TRBJ2-7 TRBD2 TRBV11-2 TGTGCCAGCAGCTCCTGGGGGGGTTACGAGCAGTACTTC CASSSWGGYEQYF
. TRBJ2-1 TRBD2 TRBV28 TGTGCCAGCAGTCCCCGGGCAGGGAGGGCCTACAATGAGCAGTTCTTC CASSPRAGRAYNEQFF
few TRBJ2-1 TRBD2 TRBV4-1 TGCGCCAGCAGCCAAGTTCCTAGCGGGGCGATCATTGAGCAGTTCTTC CASSQVPSGAIIEQFF
. TRBJ2-7 . TRBV7-9 TGTGCCAGCAGCCGTTCCTACGAGCAGTACTTC CASSRSYEQYF
. TRBJ2-2 . TRBV5-1 TGCGCCAGCAGCTTCCAGGGGAACACCGGGGAGCTGTTTTTT CASSFQGNTGELFF
few TRBJ2-3 TRBD2 TRBV4-2 TGTGCCAGCAGCAATAGCGGGGGGGCAACAGATACGCAGTATTTT CASSNSGGATDTQYF
. TRBJ2-1 . TRBV4-1 TGCGCCAGCAGCCAAGTATCGGCTAGCGATTTGGGGGACAATGAGCAGTTCTTC CASSQVSASDLGDNEQFF
. TRBJ2-1 TRBD1 TRBV2 TGTGCCAGCAGTGACAACCCTTCTCCGGGACAGGGTGATGCGTATGAGCAGTTCTTC CASSDNPSPGQGDAYEQFF
. TRBJ2-3 . TRBV7-6 TGTGCCAGCAGCTTCGGACAGAGACTCACAGATACGCAGTATTTT CASSFGQRLTDTQYF
few TRBJ2-7 . TRBV27 TGTGCCAGCGGCGGGGGCTACAGGGACTCCTACGAGCAGTACTTC CASGGGYRDSYEQYF
. TRBJ2-2 TRBD2 TRBV18 TGTGCCAGCTCACTAGACGGGGGGGCCCGTGGCACCGGGGAGCTGTTTTTT CASSLDGGARGTGELFF
. TRBJ1-5 TRBD1 TRBV2 TGTGCCAGCAGTGTTGGACAGGGGGCTTATCAGCCCCAGCATTTT CASSVGQGAYQPQHF
few TRBJ2-1 . TRBV7-9 TGTGCCAGCAGCTTAGCGGTCGGGTACAATGAGCAGTTCTTC CASSLAVGYNEQFF
. TRBJ2-4 TRBD2 TRBV27 TGTGCCAGCAGACCGGGACTAGCGGGTGGGGGAGCCAAAAACATTCAGTACTTC CASRPGLAGGGAKNIQYF
once TRBJ2-5 . TRBV5-4 TGTGCCAGCAGCTCGTCGGAGACCCAGTACTTC CASSSSETQYF
. TRBJ1-1 TRBD1 TRBV10-3 TGTGCCATCAGTGGCCAGGCAGGGGGTGACACTGAAGCTTTCTTT CAISGQAGGDTEAFF
few TRBJ2-6 . TRBV19 TGTGCCACCGAACAAAACCCTGGGGCCAACGTCCTGACTTTC CATEQNPGANVLTF
. TRBJ1-2 . TRBV5-4 TGTGCCAGCAGCTTGCGGGGGGCTGGGGTCTATGGCTACACCTTC CASSLRGAGVYGYTF
. TRBJ1-4 TRBD1 TRBV7-9 TGTGCCAGCAGCTTAGCCCGACAGGGCGGAAGGGAAAAACTGTTTTTT CASSLARQGGREKLFF
. TRBJ1-5 TRBD1 TRBV6-6 TGTGCCAGCAGCCCCAGGACAGGAACCCAGCCCCAGCATTTT CASSPRTGTQPQHF
. TRBJ2-5 TRBD2 TRBV18 TGTGCCAGCACCGGGACTAGCGGGAGAGGGCAAGAGACCCAGTACTTC CASTGTSGRGQETQYF
. TRBJ1-4 . TRBV29-1 TGCAGCGGGGGAGTAGCTAATGAAAAACTGTTTTTT CSGGVANEKLFF
. TRBJ2-1 TRBD2 TRBV5-6 TGTGCCAGCAGCAGACTAGCGGGGTCCTCCTACAATGAGCAGTTCTTC CASSRLAGSSYNEQFF
. TRBJ1-2 TRBD1 TRBV7-9 TGTGCCAGCAGCTTAGGGGGACAGGTTGCTAACTATGGCTACACCTTC CASSLGGQVANYGYTF